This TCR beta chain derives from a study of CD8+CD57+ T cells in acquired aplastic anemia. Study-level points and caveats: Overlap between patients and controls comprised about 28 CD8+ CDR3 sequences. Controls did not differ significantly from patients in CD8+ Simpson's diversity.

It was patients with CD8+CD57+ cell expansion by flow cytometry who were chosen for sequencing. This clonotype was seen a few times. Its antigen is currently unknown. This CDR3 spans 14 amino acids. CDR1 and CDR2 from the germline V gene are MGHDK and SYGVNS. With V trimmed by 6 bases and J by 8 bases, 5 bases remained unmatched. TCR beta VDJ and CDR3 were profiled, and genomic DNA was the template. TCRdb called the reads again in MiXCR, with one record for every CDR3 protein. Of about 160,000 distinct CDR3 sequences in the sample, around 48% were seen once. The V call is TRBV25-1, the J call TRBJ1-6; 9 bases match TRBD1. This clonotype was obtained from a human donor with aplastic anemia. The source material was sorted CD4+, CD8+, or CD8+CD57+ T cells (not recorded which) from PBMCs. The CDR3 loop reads CASRDRGRHSPLHF. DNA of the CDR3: TGTGCCAGCAGAGACAGGGGGAGACATTCACCCCTCCACTTT.